The 19 T cell receptor beta chains reported below all come from one sample, sequenced in a study of T-cell reconstitution after alpha-beta-depleted transplantation in children. Unique molecular identifiers were used in preparing the TCRbeta library. One entry per CDR3 protein, called by TCRdb with MiXCR from the PCR reads. The sample gives approximately 520,000 distinct CDR3 sequences, 30% to 35% of which show up once; less than 2.5% is in the top ten. The sequencing used PBMCs from the stem cell graft donor, collected from the stem cell graft. The receptors derive from a human donor who donated a stem cell graft to a child with aplastic anemia.

The table lists this clonotype with a few counts. The chain carries TRBV28 and TRBJ2-3; 7 bases agree with TRBD2. Germline CDR1 reads MDHEN; CDR2 reads SYDVKM. The CDR3 sequence is 16 residues long. V lost 4 bases to trimming and J lost 0 bases; unmatched junction nucleotides: 7. In DNA form, the CDR3 reads TGTGCCAGCAGTTCTGCAAGCGGGGCCAGCACAGATACGCAGTATTTT. It is translated as CASSSASGASTDTQYF.

This chain connects TRBV29-1 to TRBJ2-2, with 12 bases aligning to TRBD2. CDR3 length equals 15 residues. The V gene's germline CDR1 is SQVTM and CDR2 ANQGSEA. J lost 8 bases, V lost 8 bases, and 12 bases had no gene match. CDR3 nucleotides: TGCAGCCCTGTTGTGACTAGCGGGAGTCAAGGGGAGCTGTTTTTT. Its translation is CSPVVTSGSQGELFF.

In this sample, this clonotype turned up a few times. V is TRBV12-3 or TRBV12-4 and J is TRBJ2-5; 8 bases are shared with TRBD2. The CDR3 contains 15 residues. The V and J ends lost 2 bases and 2 bases, in that order; junction bases with no gene match: 4. Here the CDR3 DNA reads TGTGCCAGCAGTTTACTACTAGCGGCTCAAGAGACCCAGTACTTC. It is translated as CASSLLLAAQETQYF.

The chain uses TRBV19 and TRBJ2-2; 11 bases fit TRBD1. The V gene end was trimmed by 4 bases and the J gene end by 1 base; junction bases not matched to a gene: 11. The length of the CDR3 is 19 residues. Germline V gene sequence: CDR1 LNHDA, CDR2 SQIVND (reference sequence). CDR3 in DNA: TGTGCCAGTAGTAGGACAGGGGGCCTCCCTACCAAGAACACCGGGGAGCTGTTTTTT. Protein product: CASSRTGGLPTKNTGELFF.

This clonotype was observed a few times. The J gene is TRBJ2-3, the V gene TRBV20-1; 14 positions match TRBD2. J gave up 7 bases and V 5 bases, and 8 bases lay outside the gene matches. CDR1 is DFQATT and CDR2 is SNEGSKA in the germline V gene (reference sequence). The CDR3 totals 15 residues. CDR3 sequence (DNA): TGCAGTGCTTCCGGGACTAGCGGGAGTTCGAATACGCAGTATTTT. Its translation: CSASGTSGSSNTQYF.

V gene TRBV12-3 or TRBV12-4 combines with J gene TRBJ2-1; TRBD2 agrees at 12 bases. J lost 9 bases, V lost 7 bases, and 19 bases had no gene match. The CDR3 has 18 residues. The CDR3 nucleotides are TGTGCCAGCATCCCCAGGGACGGACTAGCGGGAAGAATCGGTGAGCAGTTCTTC. This codes for CASIPRDGLAGRIGEQFF.

A few counts support this clonotype. J is TRBJ1-2 and V is TRBV27, with no clear D. CDR1 MNHEY and CDR2 SMNVEV come from the germline V gene (reference sequence). V shed 0 bases and J shed 6 bases, with 17 bases lying between them. This CDR3 contains 16 residues. The CDR3 is CASSLSISSGVHGYTF. DNA for the CDR3: TGTGCCAGCAGTTTATCGATCTCGTCAGGAGTGCATGGCTACACCTTC.

This chain links TRBV20-1 with TRBJ1-2, with D possibly TRBD1 on 5 matching bases. The CDR3 has 14 residues. Deletions cut 1 base from V and 5 bases from J, with 14 bases between. CDR1 and CDR2 (germline): DFQATT, SNEGSKA (reference sequence). CDR3 coding DNA: TGCAGTGCTAGAGGATTGGGGGTCGAATATGGCTACACCTTC. This translates into CSARGLGVEYGYTF.

At least ten counts were recorded for this clonotype. The chain links TRBV29-1 to TRBJ1-4; D unclear. The CDR3 has 15 residues. The V and J ends lost 7 bases and 5 bases respectively, with 20 bases between them. The germline CDR1 and CDR2 sequences are SQVTM and ANQGSEA. CDR3 nucleotide sequence: TGCAGCGCCATTGTTGGGCGGAAGCTAAATGAAAAACTGTTTTTT. It yields the protein CSAIVGRKLNEKLFF.

This chain connects TRBV7-9 to TRBJ2-1; D might be TRBD1 (6 bases). Germline V lookup: CDR1 SEHNR, CDR2 FQNEAQ (reference sequence). The CDR3 length is 15 residues. With 5 bases removed from V and 4 bases from J, the gap between germline ends came to 15 bases. The CDR3 loop is CASSPNADRYNEQFF. CDR3 nucleotides: TGTGCCAGCAGCCCCAACGCGGACAGATACAATGAGCAGTTCTTC.

V is TRBV10-3 and J is TRBJ2-6; D not resolved. CDR1 is ENHRY and CDR2 is SYGVKD in the germline V gene. V lost 6 bases and J 0 bases, leaving 12 bases between the germline ends. The CDR3 totals 16 residues. The CDR3 region is CAIRSDGVSGANVLTF. CDR3 sequence (DNA): TGTGCCATCAGAAGCGATGGGGTCTCTGGGGCCAACGTCCTGACTTTC.

The rearrangement uses TRBV7-9 and TRBJ1-6; no reliable D call. V was trimmed by 4 bases and J by 7 bases, leaving 14 bases between them. The CDR3 has 15 amino acids. Per germline, CDR1 SEHNR and CDR2 FQNEAQ (reference sequence). CDR3: CASSSQGRVNSPLHF. DNA for the CDR3: TGTGCCAGCAGCTCCCAAGGGAGGGTGAATTCACCCCTCCACTTT.

The J gene is TRBJ2-1, the V gene TRBV20-1; 11 nucleotides align to TRBD2. Losses at the gene ends were 8 bases for V and 7 bases for J; bases not matched to a gene: 7. The germline gives CDR1 DFQATT, CDR2 SNEGSKA (reference sequence). This CDR3 region has 13 residues. The CDR3 is CSTTSGMPNEQFF. CDR3 bases: TGCAGTACGACTAGCGGGATGCCAAATGAGCAGTTCTTC.

DNA of the CDR3: TGTGCCAGCAGGCGACAGAGACTCACTGAAGCTTTCTTT. It translates to CASRRQRLTEAFF. The chain employs TRBV28 and TRBJ1-1; tentatively, D is TRBD1 (5 bases). V lost 6 bases and J 4 bases, leaving 12 bases between the germline ends. Germline V gene data show CDR1 as MDHEN and CDR2 as SYDVKM. The CDR3 length is 13 residues.

This clonotype was picked up a small number of times. CDR3 coding DNA: TGTGCCAGCAGCTTACAGGGGTTTGCCGGGGAGCTGTTTTTT. This sequence encodes CASSLQGFAGELFF. The chain couples TRBV7-6 to TRBJ2-2; possibly TRBD1 for D (6 bases). Between the trimmed V and J ends, which lost 2 bases and 6 bases, there was a span of 10 bases. CDR3 length equals 14 residues. Germline CDR1 reads SGHVS; CDR2 reads FNYEAQ. Filled out from reference TRBV7-6 and TRBJ2-2, the complete variable domain reads GAGVSQSPRYKVTKRGQDVALRCDPISGHVSLYWYRQALGQGPEFLTYFNYEAQQDKSGLPNDRFSAERPEGSISTLTIQRTEQRDSAMYRCASSLQGFAGELFFGEGSRLTVL.

The chain carries TRBV4-3 and TRBJ2-1, with 8 bases that match TRBD1. The length of the CDR3 is 15 residues. Germline V gene sequence: CDR1 LGHNA, CDR2 YSLEER. Losses at the gene ends were 1 base for V and 7 bases for J; bases not matched to a gene: 6. CDR3 loop: CASSQVGQGWNEQFF. CDR3 sequence (DNA): TGCGCCAGCAGCCAAGTAGGACAGGGATGGAATGAGCAGTTCTTC.

The chain employs TRBV7-8 and TRBJ1-5; TRBD1 is a possible D gene (6 bases). The V and J ends lost 4 bases and 1 base respectively, with 14 bases between them. The CDR3 extends over 16 amino acids. Germline V gives CDR1 SGHVS, CDR2 FQNEAQ. CDR3 DNA: TGTGCCAGCAGCTCAAAAGGGGGTACGAGCAATCAGCCCCAGCATTTT. Translating gives CASSSKGGTSNQPQHF.

This clonotype appeared a few times. V usage is TRBV12-3 or TRBV12-4 and J usage is TRBJ1-5, with a tentative D call TRBD1 (5 bases). CDR3 length: 15 amino acids. The V end lost 4 bases, the J end lost 3 bases, and 13 bases lay between the germline ends. CDR3 region: CASSWGGSSNQPQHF. In nucleotides, the CDR3 is TGTGCCAGCAGTTGGGGCGGCTCGTCCAATCAGCCCCAGCATTTT.

On this clonotype: One junction end disagrees with the germline gene, perhaps due to a read error. This chain joins TRBV18 and TRBJ2-7; 9 bases match TRBD1. The CDR3 is 14 amino acids. Germline CDR1 is KGHSH and CDR2 is LQKENI. CDR3 coding DNA: TGTGCCAGCTCACCGGGACAGGGTTCCTTCGAGCAGTACTTC. This sequence encodes CASSPGQGSFEQYF.